This paragraph reports one T cell receptor beta chain. Its antigen is as yet unknown. Specified treatment: roughly 19 received Ad26.COV2.S at low or high dose, single or two shots; 5 received placebo; per-sample allocation not given. Sampling was performed 63 days after the first vaccine or placebo injection. Libraries were prepared by immunoSEQ multiplex PCR; TCRdb keeps only in-frame clonotypes and omits some of them. In the table there are a few hundred thousand clones, about nine tenths of which are singletons. These data belong to a study of Ad26.COV2.S vaccination and SARS-CoV-2 variants. Whole-study context: A COV1001 Ad26.COV2.S trial-arm participant provided the sample. The study gave Ad26.COV2.S intramuscularly, once or twice 56 days apart.

Study-wide findings and caveats: Responses of T cells in total may have been underestimated by the TCR breadth and depth analyses.

Trimming took 2 bases from V and 6 from J, leaving 14 bases between them. CDR1 is MNHNY, CDR2 SVGAGI, per germline (reference sequence). The CDR3 is 15 residues long. This sequence originates from a person aged 18 to 65 who received the Ad26.COV2.S COVID-19 vaccine or a placebo. The J gene is TRBJ2-1, the V gene TRBV6-6; D perhaps matches TRBD2 (6 bases). Here the sequenced sample was peripheral blood, taken in a trial of Ad26.COV2.S vaccine versus placebo. CDR3 sequence (DNA): TGTGCCAGCAGTTACGGGTTGGAGGGAGTCAATGAGCAGTTCTTC. It specifies CASSYGLEGVNEQFF.